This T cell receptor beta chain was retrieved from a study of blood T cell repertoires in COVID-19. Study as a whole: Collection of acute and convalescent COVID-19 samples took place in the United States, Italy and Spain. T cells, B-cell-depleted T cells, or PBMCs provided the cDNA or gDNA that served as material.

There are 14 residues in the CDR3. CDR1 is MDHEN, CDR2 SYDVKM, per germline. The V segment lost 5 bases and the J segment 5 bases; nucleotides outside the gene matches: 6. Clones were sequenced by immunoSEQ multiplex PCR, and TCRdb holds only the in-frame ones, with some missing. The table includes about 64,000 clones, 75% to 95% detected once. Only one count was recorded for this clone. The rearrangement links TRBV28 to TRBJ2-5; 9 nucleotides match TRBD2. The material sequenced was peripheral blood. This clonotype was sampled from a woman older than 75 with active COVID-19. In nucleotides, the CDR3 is TGTGCCAGCAGTGATTGGAGCGGGGGGGAGACCCAGTACTTC. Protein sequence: CASSDWSGGETQYF.